The 28 T cell receptor beta chains below were found in one sample sequenced in a study of blood T cell repertoires in COVID-19. The table came from immunoSEQ multiplex PCR; TCRdb's copy has only in-frame clones and leaves some out. The profile shows roughly 190,000 clones, 88% of them singletons. Input material: peripheral blood. The receptors shown here come from a human donor in a cohort sampled during active COVID-19.

The chain joins TRBV24-1 to TRBJ2-3; 7 bases match TRBD1. In germline, CDR1 is KGHDR, CDR2 SFDVKD. The CDR3 is 15 amino acids. The V gene end was trimmed by 5 bases and the J gene end by 2 bases; junction bases not matched to a gene: 6. The CDR3 sequence is CATSGGGRDTDTQYF. CDR3 DNA sequence: TGTGCCACCAGTGGAGGGGGCAGGGACACAGATACGCAGTATTTT.

The rearrangement joins TRBV5-1 to TRBJ1-6; 9 positions match TRBD1. The germline CDR1 and CDR2 sequences are SGHRS and YFSETQ. V lost 0 bases, J lost 13 bases, and 8 bases stayed unmatched. The CDR3 is 15 residues long. The CDR3 region has the DNA TGCGCCAGCAGCTTGGGAGGGACAGGGCCCTCGCCCCTCCACTTT. Encoded protein: CASSLGGTGPSPLHF.

The chain uses TRBV3-1 (or the pseudogene TRBV3-2) and TRBJ2-5, with 13 nucleotides matching TRBD2. This CDR3 is 16 amino acids long. The J segment lost 1 base and the V segment lost 4 bases, leaving 3 bases of the junction unmatched. Germline V lookup: CDR1 LGHDT, CDR2 YNNKEL (reference sequence). This chain's CDR3 is CASSLRLAGGQETQYF. The CDR3 DNA is TGTGCCAGCAGCCTAAGACTAGCGGGGGGCCAAGAGACCCAGTACTTC.

The chain has TRBV6-2 or TRBV6-3 and TRBJ2-7, with D unresolved. Looked up from germline, CDR1 is MNHEY and CDR2 is SVGEGT. The V and J ends lost 5 bases and 0 bases respectively, with 11 bases between them. CDR3 length equals 14 residues. The CDR3 nucleotides read TGTGCCAGCAGTCGAGGTTCCAGCTCCTACGAGCAGTACTTC. Amino acid sequence: CASSRGSSSYEQYF.

This chain uses TRBV5-4 with TRBJ2-1; 12 bases match TRBD1. Germline V CDR1 and CDR2: SGHNT, YYREEE (reference sequence). With V trimmed by 3 bases and J by 6 bases, 10 bases remained unmatched. The CDR3 is 17 amino acids. The CDR3 protein is CASSSSGDRGLANEQFF. As DNA, the CDR3 is TGTGCCAGCAGCTCGTCTGGGGACAGGGGGCTAGCCAATGAGCAGTTCTTC. The full variable domain, completed using reference TRBV5-4 and TRBJ2-1, is ETGVTQSPTHLIKTRGQQVTLRCSSQSGHNTVSWYQQALGQGPQFIFQYYREEENGRGNFPPRFSGLQFPNYSSELNVNALELDDSALYLCASSSSGDRGLANEQFFGPGTRLTVL.

This clone was seen a few times. The chain uses TRBV28 and TRBJ2-7; maybe TRBD1 (7 bases). V lost 8 bases and J 3 bases, leaving 14 bases between the germline ends. CDR3 size: 13 residues. From germline, CDR1 is MDHEN and CDR2 SYDVKM. The CDR3 sequence is CASSRQGLYEQYF. In nucleotides, the CDR3 is TGTGCCAGCTCGCGACAGGGACTCTACGAGCAGTACTTC.

To note about this clone: The junction does not match germline at one end; this may be a read error. The genes are TRBV4-3 and TRBJ1-5, with 8 bases matching TRBD1. The CDR3 is 13 amino acids. Germline values: CDR1 LGHNA, CDR2 YSLEER. The CDR3: CASSQEIGQGVYF. CDR3 bases: TGCGCCAGCAGCCAAGAGATCGGACAGGGTGTGTATTTT.

The rearrangement uses TRBV7-8 and TRBJ2-6; TRBD1 might be the D (5 bases). Per the germline V gene, CDR1 is SGHVS and CDR2 is FQNEAQ. V was clipped by 3 bases and J by 1 base, with 13 bases between them. This CDR3 comprises 17 residues. The CDR3 DNA is TGTGCCAGCAGCTTTCAGGGCAGGTCGTCTGGGGCCAACGTCCTGACTTTC. The encoded protein is CASSFQGRSSGANVLTF. Variable domain in full (rest from reference TRBV7-8 and TRBJ2-6): GAGVSQSPRYKVAKRGQDVALRCDPISGHVSLFWYQQALGQGPEFLTYFQNEAQLDKSGLPSDRFFAERPEGSVSTLKIQRTQQEDSAVYLCASSFQGRSSGANVLTFGAGSRLTVL.

The chain has TRBV6-5 and TRBJ1-5; 7 bases fit TRBD1. Germline V gene lookup returns CDR1 MNHEY and CDR2 SVGAGI. V shed 6 bases and J 8 bases; nucleotides not matched to a gene: 7. This CDR3 has 13 residues. The CDR3 region is CASREGQLEPQHF. The CDR3 coding sequence is TGTGCCAGCAGAGAGGGACAGTTGGAGCCCCAGCATTTT.

V usage is TRBV5-1 and J usage is TRBJ1-1, with 10 bases that match TRBD1. Germline values: CDR1 SGHRS, CDR2 YFSETQ. The CDR3 runs 15 residues. Losses at the gene ends were 4 bases for V and 4 bases for J; bases not matched to a gene: 7. CDR3 bases: TGCGCCAGCAGCGGGTTGACAGGGGGCGGCACTGAAGCTTTCTTT. Amino acid sequence: CASSGLTGGGTEAFF.

This chain connects TRBV27 to TRBJ1-6, with no clear D. The CDR3 totals 14 residues. In germline, CDR1 is MNHEY, CDR2 SMNVEV (reference sequence). V was cut by 8 bases and J by 10 bases, with 18 bases left in between. The CDR3 bases are TGTGCCAGCCGCGCCCGGTCAGTCAGGTCACCCCTCCACTTT. Protein sequence: CASRARSVRSPLHF.

The J gene is TRBJ2-2, the V gene TRBV30, with D perhaps TRBD2 (6 bases). V was clipped by 1 base and J by 4 bases, with 7 bases between them. The CDR3 extends over 13 amino acids. Germline-derived CDR1 and CDR2 are GTSNPN and SVGIG (reference sequence). CDR3 protein: CAWSGRGTGELFF. DNA of the CDR3: TGTGCCTGGAGTGGGAGGGGCACCGGGGAGCTGTTTTTT. The full variable domain, with the rest looked up from reference TRBV30 and TRBJ2-2, is SQTIHQWPATLVQPVGSPLSLECTVEGTSNPNLYWYRQAAGRGLQLLFYSVGIGQISSEVPQNLSASRPQDRQFILSSKKLLLSDSGFYLCAWSGRGTGELFFGEGSRLTVL.

V and J are TRBV12-3 or TRBV12-4 and TRBJ1-2; 10 bases line up with TRBD1. V dropped 7 bases and J dropped 3; count of bases not matched to a gene: 2. The CDR3 sequence is 13 residues long. In nucleotides, the CDR3 is TGTGCCAGCAAAGGGACAGGGGACTATGGCTACACCTTC. Amino acid sequence: CASKGTGDYGYTF.

The chain has TRBV29-1 and TRBJ2-1, with 15 bases lining up with TRBD2. With 7 bases clipped from V and 7 bases from J, the junction kept 8 bases outside the gene matches. The CDR3 is 15 residues long. Germline CDR1 and CDR2: SQVTM and ANQGSEA. As DNA, the CDR3 is TGCAGCGGTCGGACTAGCGGGGGGGCCTCAAATGAGCAGTTCTTC. Its translation: CSGRTSGGASNEQFF.

The chain uses TRBV2 and TRBJ2-7, with 9 bases aligning to TRBD1. The germline CDR1 and CDR2 sequences are SNHLY and FYNNEI. CDR3 length: 18 amino acids. V was pared by 4 bases and J by 1 base, with 14 bases of the junction left unmatched. CDR3 coding DNA: TGTGCCAGCAGTGCAGTCCCGGGACAGGGCCTTATTTCCTACGAGCAGTACTTC. Encoded protein: CASSAVPGQGLISYEQYF.

J is TRBJ1-2 and V is TRBV29-1; D call uncertain. V gave up 7 bases and J gave up 0 bases, with 15 bases separating them. CDR1 is SQVTM and CDR2 is ANQGSEA in the germline V gene. CDR3 length: 14 residues. DNA of the CDR3: TGCAGCGCCCGCCCCTCAGGATCTAACTATGGCTACACCTTC. Its translation: CSARPSGSNYGYTF.

The chain uses TRBV3-1 (or the pseudogene TRBV3-2) and TRBJ1-2; possibly TRBD1 for D (6 bases). Trimming took off 0 bases at V and 8 bases at J, with 10 bases between the two ends. Per germline, CDR1 LGHDT and CDR2 YNNKEL (reference sequence). There are 13 residues in the CDR3. Here the CDR3 reads CASSQDAGDGYTF. The CDR3 bases are TGTGCCAGCAGCCAAGACGCAGGGGACGGCTACACCTTC.

The gene calls are TRBV5-4 and TRBJ2-5, with TRBD1 matching 7 bases. V shed 2 bases and J 2 bases; nucleotides not matched to a gene: 9. Germline lookup yields CDR1 SGHNT and CDR2 YYREEE (reference sequence). This CDR3 has 16 amino acids. As DNA, the CDR3 is TGTGCCAGCAGCTTTCTACGGGACAGCTCTCAAGAGACCCAGTACTTC. Protein sequence: CASSFLRDSSQETQYF.

This clone has just one count. This chain links TRBV3-1 (or the pseudogene TRBV3-2) with TRBJ2-7; D is perhaps TRBD1 (5 bases). Germline-derived CDR1 and CDR2 are LGHDT and YNNKEL (reference sequence). This CDR3 spans 13 amino acids. Between the trimmed V and J ends, which lost 5 bases and 6 bases, there was a span of 14 bases. CDR3: CASSTNPGPEQYF. CDR3 DNA sequence: TGTGCCAGCAGCACTAATCCAGGGCCCGAGCAGTACTTC.

The rearrangement uses TRBV5-5 and TRBJ2-5; TRBD1 might be the D (6 bases). This CDR3 is built from 15 residues. Per the germline V gene, CDR1 is SGHKS and CDR2 is YYEKEE (reference sequence). The V and J ends lost 0 bases and 2 bases respectively, with 11 bases between them. The CDR3 DNA reads TGTGCCAGCAGCTTGGTTGGACAGAAGCAAGAGACCCAGTACTTC. It translates to CASSLVGQKQETQYF.

This chain connects TRBV6-2 or TRBV6-3 to TRBJ1-2; TRBD1 matches 12 bases. J lost 9 bases, V lost 4 bases, and 3 bases had no gene match. The CDR3 covers 13 residues. Germline assignment: CDR1 MNHEY and CDR2 SVGEGT. CDR3 loop: CASSSGTGGRYTF. CDR3 DNA: TGTGCCAGCAGTTCCGGGACAGGGGGCCGCTACACCTTC.

V usage is TRBV5-1 and J usage is TRBJ2-5; D is possibly TRBD1 (6 bases). CDR3 size: 14 residues. V lost 4 bases and J 7 bases, leaving 17 bases between the germline ends. Germline-derived CDR1 and CDR2 are SGHRS and YFSETQ. The CDR3 sequence: CASSQGTVRGTQYF. The CDR3, as DNA: TGCGCCAGCAGCCAGGGGACCGTTCGGGGGACCCAGTACTTC.

The rearrangement joins TRBV9 to TRBJ2-1; 11 bases agree with TRBD1. The CDR3 sequence is 15 residues long. V lost 4 bases and J lost 6; bases outside the gene matches: 6. Germline CDR1 reads SGDLS; CDR2 reads YYNGEE. CDR3 nucleotide sequence: TGTGCCAGCAGCCCCTCGGACAGGGGGCTCAATGAGCAGTTCTTC. It yields the protein CASSPSDRGLNEQFF.

The chain uses TRBV4-3 and TRBJ2-3; D uncertain. The CDR3 is 16 amino acids. V gave up 4 bases and J gave up 1 base, with 15 bases separating them. Germline assignment: CDR1 LGHNA and CDR2 YSLEER. The CDR3 spells CASSLNGEIRTDTQYF. As DNA, the CDR3 is TGCGCCAGCAGCCTAAATGGAGAGATCCGCACAGATACGCAGTATTTT.

In its sample, this clone was seen a few times. The J gene is TRBJ2-7, the V gene TRBV5-5, with D perhaps matching TRBD1 (6 bases). Germline lookup yields CDR1 SGHKS and CDR2 YYEKEE (reference sequence). Trimming cost V 4 bases and J 5 bases, with 13 bases left between them. The CDR3 loop spans 13 amino acids. Here the CDR3 DNA reads TGTGCCAGCAGCCCTCCCGGGACACACGAGCAGTACTTC. Translating gives CASSPPGTHEQYF.

The chain couples TRBV10-1 to TRBJ2-6, with 7 bases lining up with TRBD1. With 7 bases clipped from V and 0 bases from J, the junction kept 9 bases outside the gene matches. This CDR3 has 17 amino acids. Looked up from germline, CDR1 is WNHNN and CDR2 is SYGVQD (reference sequence). The CDR3 DNA is TGCGCCAGCACTGAAGGACAGGTAAGCTCTGGGGCCAACGTCCTGACTTTC. Translated: CASTEGQVSSGANVLTF.

A single count supports this clone. V is TRBV11-2 and J is TRBJ1-4; 7 positions match TRBD1. Germline V CDR1 and CDR2: SGHAT, FQNNGV. The trim removed 6 bases at V and 2 bases at J, leaving 6 bases unmatched. This CDR3 contains 15 residues. Written as DNA, the CDR3 is TGTGCCAGCAGTTCAAACAGGGGTACTAATGAAAAACTGTTTTTT. It translates to CASSSNRGTNEKLFF.

The chain is built from TRBV30 and TRBJ1-2; 9 bases fit TRBD1. This CDR3 is 13 amino acids long. Germline V gene lookup returns CDR1 GTSNPN and CDR2 SVGIG (reference sequence). V lost 3 bases, J lost 6 bases, and 5 bases stayed unmatched. CDR3 sequence reads: CAWRIRQGDGYTF. DNA of the CDR3: TGTGCCTGGAGGATTAGACAGGGGGATGGCTACACCTTC.